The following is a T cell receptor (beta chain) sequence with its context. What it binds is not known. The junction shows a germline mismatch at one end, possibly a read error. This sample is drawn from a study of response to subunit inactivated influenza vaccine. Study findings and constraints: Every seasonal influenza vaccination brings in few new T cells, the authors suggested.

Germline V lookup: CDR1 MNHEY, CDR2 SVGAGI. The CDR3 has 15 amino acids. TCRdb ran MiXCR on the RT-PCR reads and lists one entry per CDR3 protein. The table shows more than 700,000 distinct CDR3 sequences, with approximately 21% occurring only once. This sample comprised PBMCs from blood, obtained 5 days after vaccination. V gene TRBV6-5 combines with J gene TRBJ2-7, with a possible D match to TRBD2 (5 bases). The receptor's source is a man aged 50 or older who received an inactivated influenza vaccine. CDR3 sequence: CASSSTISISYEQSF. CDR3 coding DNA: TGTGCCAGCAGTTCGACTATATCGATTTCCTACGAGCAGTCCTTC.